One sample yielded the 21 T cell receptor beta chains listed below, sequenced in a study of regulatory T cells in long-lasting Graves disease. Indicated time point: newly diagnosed GD, antithyroid drugs for less than 3 months. PBMC-extracted RNA yielded the TCR library. Investigators prepared the TCR beta libraries by applying iRepertoire HTBI primers and Arm-PCR of CDR3 regions. TCRdb reprocessed the multiplex PCR reads via MiXCR and lists one record per CDR3 protein. The sample carries about 210,000 distinct CDR3 sequences, around a fifth recorded once. Another study also made use of these data, one on T cells in Graves' hyperthyroidism and ophthalmopathy.

Sequences were derived from peripheral blood mononuclear cells (PBMCs), sampled at new diagnosis, from a patient treated with antithyroid drugs. Source of these receptors: a woman in her 30s with Graves disease.

This clonotype has just a few counts. This chain links TRBV4-1 with TRBJ1-2, with D unresolved. Germline lookup yields CDR1 MGHRA and CDR2 YSYEKL. This CDR3 has 11 residues. Trimming removed 6 bases from V and 6 bases from J, with 8 bases in between. CDR3 in DNA: TGCGCCAGCAGTGAAGGGAATGGCTACACCTTC. It encodes CASSEGNGYTF.

This clonotype was detected ten times or more. J is TRBJ2-6 and V is TRBV12-3 or TRBV12-4; the D is unclear. This CDR3 spans 13 amino acids. Trimming cost V 7 bases and J 1 base, with 5 bases left between them. The CDR3 region is CASTRSGANVLTF. The DNA for the CDR3 is TGTGCCAGCACCCGATCTGGGGCCAACGTCCTGACTTTC.

This clonotype was observed many times. The V and J genes are TRBV6-9 and TRBJ1-2; TRBD1 aligns across 8 bases. CDR1 is MNHGY, CDR2 SVAAGI, per germline. This CDR3 has 17 amino acids. The trim removed 2 bases at V and 0 bases at J, leaving 8 bases unmatched. CDR3 nucleotides: TGTGCCAGCAGTTATCTCGGGACAGGAGTTCCTAACTATGGCTACACCTTC. This codes for CASSYLGTGVPNYGYTF.

The sample holds a few counts of this clonotype. The chain links TRBV4-2 to TRBJ2-7; D is ambiguous. Germline V gene sequence: CDR1 LGHNA, CDR2 YNFKEQ. This CDR3 is built from 11 residues. Between the trimmed V and J ends, which lost 1 base and 8 bases, there was a span of 6 bases. The CDR3 coding sequence is TGTGCCAGCAGCCAAGGAAGTAAGCAGTACTTC. It codes for CASSQGSKQYF.

V is TRBV5-4 and J is TRBJ2-2; D not resolved. This CDR3 has 15 amino acids. Germline V gives CDR1 SGHNT, CDR2 YYREEE (reference sequence). Trimming removed 2 bases at V and 2 bases at J, with 10 bases between. In DNA form, the CDR3 reads TGTGCCAGCAGCTTTAAGACATTTAACACCGGGGAGCTGTTTTTT. Translation gives CASSFKTFNTGELFF.

This clonotype was counted ten times or more. This chain joins TRBV30 and TRBJ2-7, with a possible D match to TRBD1 (6 bases). CDR3 size: 13 residues. Germline V gene lookup returns CDR1 GTSNPN and CDR2 SVGIG (reference sequence). V gave up 7 bases and J gave up 3 bases, with 16 bases separating them. CDR3: CASKGESGYEQYF. CDR3 DNA sequence: TGTGCCTCGAAGGGGGAAAGCGGCTACGAGCAGTACTTC.

The gene calls are TRBV12-3 or TRBV12-4 and TRBJ2-3, with 9 bases identical to TRBD1. This CDR3 is built from 15 residues. Trimming took 7 bases from V and 4 from J; bases not matched to a gene: 9. CDR3 amino acids: CASKGGTGSADTQYF. CDR3 DNA: TGTGCCAGCAAGGGGGGGACAGGGAGCGCAGATACGCAGTATTTT.

The chain joins TRBV20-1 to TRBJ1-1, with TRBD1 as a possible D gene (6 bases). Germline values: CDR1 DFQATT, CDR2 SNEGSKA (reference sequence). This CDR3 comprises 14 residues. V lost 4 bases and J lost 3, with 15 bases in between. DNA for the CDR3: TGCAGTGCTAACAGGGAAAACCTGGACACTGAAGCTTTCTTT. Encoded protein: CSANRENLDTEAFF.

The rearrangement uses TRBV14 and TRBJ2-1; 8 bases fit TRBD1. Trimming at V came to 2 bases and at J to 6 bases, leaving 9 bases not matched to a gene. The CDR3 totals 16 residues. Germline values: CDR1 SGHDN, CDR2 FVKESK. CDR3 in DNA: TGTGCCAGCAGCCAAAAGGCGGGGACAGGTCTCAATGAGCAGTTCTTC. Translating gives CASSQKAGTGLNEQFF.

The CDR3 loop is CASSLFTGDADTQYF. CDR3 DNA: TGTGCCAGCTCCCTATTTACAGGGGATGCAGATACGCAGTATTTT. The V call is TRBV18, the J call TRBJ2-3; 7 bases are a match to TRBD1. With 6 bases clipped from V and 4 bases from J, the junction kept 10 bases outside the gene matches. From germline, CDR1 is KGHSH and CDR2 LQKENI. This CDR3 has 15 amino acids. The full variable domain, completed using reference TRBV18 and TRBJ2-3, is NAGVMQNPRHLVRRRGQEARLRCSPMKGHSHVYWYRQLPEEGLKFMVYLQKENIIDESGMPKERFSAEFPKEGPSILRIQQVVRGDSAAYFCASSLFTGDADTQYFGPGTRLTVL.

This clonotype was recorded many times. The genes are TRBV28 and TRBJ1-5; 10 bases agree with TRBD1. The CDR3 covers 15 residues. With 7 bases clipped from V and 6 bases from J, the junction kept 9 bases outside the gene matches. Germline values: CDR1 MDHEN, CDR2 SYDVKM. CDR3 bases: TGTGCCAGCACCAGAGGCCGACAGGGGGCTCAGCCCCAGCATTTT. It is translated as CASTRGRQGAQPQHF.

This clonotype has ten or more counts. The chain uses TRBV27 and TRBJ1-5, with D possibly matching TRBD1 (6 bases). The CDR3 covers 17 residues. Trimming removed 6 bases from V and 0 bases from J, with 18 bases in between. Germline CDR1 MNHEY, CDR2 SMNVEV (reference sequence). CDR3 region: CASSLRGAAYSNQPQHF. CDR3 bases: TGTGCCAGCAGCCTTCGGGGGGCTGCTTATAGCAATCAGCCCCAGCATTTT.

At least ten counts were recorded for this clonotype. The CDR3 nucleotides are TGTGCCAGCAGTTACGGGTCTAGCGGGGGGAATGAGCAGTTCTTC. This gives the protein CASSYGSSGGNEQFF. The chain is built from TRBV12-3 or TRBV12-4 and TRBJ2-1; TRBD2 matches 11 bases. V gave up 4 bases and J gave up 7 bases; unmatched junction bases: 6. The CDR3 loop spans 15 amino acids.

The chain is built from TRBV3-1 and TRBJ2-7; unclear D gene. The length of the CDR3 is 15 residues. In germline, CDR1 is LGHDT, CDR2 YNNKEL (reference sequence). The V and J ends lost 1 base and 6 bases respectively, with 16 bases between them. DNA for the CDR3: TGTGCCAGCAGCCAAGGTATCAGTGCCATGGGCGAGCAGTACTTC. Amino acids: CASSQGISAMGEQYF.

Ten or more counts support this clonotype. This rearrangement joins TRBV7-9 to TRBJ2-3; D ambiguous. The germline V and J ends were trimmed by 2 bases and 3 bases, with 6 bases remaining between them. Germline V CDR1 and CDR2: SEHNR, FQNEAQ (reference sequence). The CDR3 spans 13 residues. This CDR3 is CASSLRETDTQYF. The CDR3 nucleotides are TGTGCCAGCAGCTTAAGGGAAACAGATACGCAGTATTTT.

This clonotype came up a few times. The chain has TRBV15 and TRBJ2-3; 8 bases are a match to TRBD1. Trimming removed 8 bases from V and 5 bases from J; junction bases left unmatched: 9. This CDR3 contains 14 residues. Germline loops: CDR1 LNHNV, CDR2 YYDKDF (reference sequence). CDR3 loop: CATGGTGLGDTQYF. DNA for the CDR3: TGTGCCACCGGAGGGACAGGCCTAGGAGATACGCAGTATTTT.

This clonotype has at least ten counts. The CDR3 nucleotides read TGTGCCACCAGCAGACTCGGACGGGTGGCTGGAAAACTGTTTTTT. Amino acids: CATSRLGRVAGKLFF. The chain links TRBV15 to TRBJ1-4; D not certain. Germline loops: CDR1 LNHNV, CDR2 YYDKDF (reference sequence). This CDR3 is built from 15 residues. Trimming removed 2 bases at V and 10 bases at J, with 17 bases between.

V gene TRBV12-3 or TRBV12-4 combines with J gene TRBJ2-1; 7 bases line up with TRBD1. The DNA end is more similar to TRBJ2-5, so the J call may be wrong. This CDR3 is 14 amino acids long. The CDR3 spells CASRTGTAQETQYF. DNA of the CDR3: TGTGCCAGCAGGACCGGGACAGCACAAGAGACCCAGTACTTC.

This clonotype was counted ten times or more. The chain carries TRBV10-3 and TRBJ2-7, with 9 positions matching TRBD2. The CDR3 sequence is 15 residues long. Germline loops: CDR1 ENHRY, CDR2 SYGVKD. The J segment lost 0 bases and the V segment lost 6 bases, leaving 6 bases of the junction unmatched. This CDR3 is CAIRTISGSSYEQYF. The CDR3 nucleotides read TGTGCCATCAGGACCATTAGCGGGAGCTCCTACGAGCAGTACTTC.

J is TRBJ1-2 and V is TRBV6-1; 7 nucleotides line up with TRBD1. The CDR3 totals 13 residues. Unmatched junction bases numbered 5, after V lost 6 bases and J lost 4 bases. Looked up from germline, CDR1 is MNHNS and CDR2 is SASEGT. The chain's CDR3 is CASSQGVGYGYTF. CDR3 nucleotide sequence: TGTGCCAGCAGCCAGGGGGTTGGCTATGGCTACACCTTC.

This clonotype came up many times. The V and J genes are TRBV2 and TRBJ1-1; D uncertain. The V end was cut by 7 bases, the J end by 3 bases, with 21 bases between. The germline V gene has CDR1 SNHLY and CDR2 FYNNEI. The CDR3 is made up of 16 amino acids. The CDR3 spells CASTGRLPVSDTEAFF. The CDR3 nucleotides are TGTGCCAGCACCGGACGGCTGCCCGTCTCTGACACTGAAGCTTTCTTT.